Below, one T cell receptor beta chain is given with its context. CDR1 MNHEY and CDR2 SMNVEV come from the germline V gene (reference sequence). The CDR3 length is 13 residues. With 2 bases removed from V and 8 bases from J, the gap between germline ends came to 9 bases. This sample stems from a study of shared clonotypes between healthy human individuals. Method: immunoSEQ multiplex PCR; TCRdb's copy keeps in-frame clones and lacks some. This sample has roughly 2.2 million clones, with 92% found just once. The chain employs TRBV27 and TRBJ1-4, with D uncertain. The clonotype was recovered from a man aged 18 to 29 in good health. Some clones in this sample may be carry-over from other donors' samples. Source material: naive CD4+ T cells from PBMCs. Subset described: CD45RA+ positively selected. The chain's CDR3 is CASSLSLSEKLFF. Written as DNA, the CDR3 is TGTGCCAGCAGTTTAAGTCTTTCGGAAAAACTGTTTTTT.